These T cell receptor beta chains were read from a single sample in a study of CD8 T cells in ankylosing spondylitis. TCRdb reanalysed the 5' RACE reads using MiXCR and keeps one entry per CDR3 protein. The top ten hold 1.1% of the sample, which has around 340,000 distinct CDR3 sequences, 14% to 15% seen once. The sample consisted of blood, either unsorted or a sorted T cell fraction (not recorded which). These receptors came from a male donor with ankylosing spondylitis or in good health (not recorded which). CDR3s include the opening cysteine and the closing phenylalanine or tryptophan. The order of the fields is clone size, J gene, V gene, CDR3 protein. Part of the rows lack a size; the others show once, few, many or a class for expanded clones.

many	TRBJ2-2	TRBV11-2	CASSLALAGFTGELFF
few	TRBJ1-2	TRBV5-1	CASSLPGTDGYTF
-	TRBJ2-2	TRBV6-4	CASSVHRGGQNTGELFF
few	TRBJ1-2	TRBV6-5	CASSTDREGYGYTF
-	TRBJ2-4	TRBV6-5	CASSYTYSTSGGNIQYF
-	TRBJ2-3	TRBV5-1	CASSSPNRGRTDTQYF
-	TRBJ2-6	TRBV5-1	CASSLYMVTGANVLTF
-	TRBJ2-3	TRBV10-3	CAISAPMLDTQYF
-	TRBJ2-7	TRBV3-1	CASSFDRGREQYF
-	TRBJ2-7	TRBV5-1	CASSFDDVPYEQYF
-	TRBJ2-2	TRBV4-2	CASSQRLAGGTGELFF
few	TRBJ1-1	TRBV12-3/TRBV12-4	CASRLGANTEAFF
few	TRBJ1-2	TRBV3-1	CASSQDWANYGYTF
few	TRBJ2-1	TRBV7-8	CASSWGTSGSPGEQFF
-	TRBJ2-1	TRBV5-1	CASSRATSGTSGQDEQFF